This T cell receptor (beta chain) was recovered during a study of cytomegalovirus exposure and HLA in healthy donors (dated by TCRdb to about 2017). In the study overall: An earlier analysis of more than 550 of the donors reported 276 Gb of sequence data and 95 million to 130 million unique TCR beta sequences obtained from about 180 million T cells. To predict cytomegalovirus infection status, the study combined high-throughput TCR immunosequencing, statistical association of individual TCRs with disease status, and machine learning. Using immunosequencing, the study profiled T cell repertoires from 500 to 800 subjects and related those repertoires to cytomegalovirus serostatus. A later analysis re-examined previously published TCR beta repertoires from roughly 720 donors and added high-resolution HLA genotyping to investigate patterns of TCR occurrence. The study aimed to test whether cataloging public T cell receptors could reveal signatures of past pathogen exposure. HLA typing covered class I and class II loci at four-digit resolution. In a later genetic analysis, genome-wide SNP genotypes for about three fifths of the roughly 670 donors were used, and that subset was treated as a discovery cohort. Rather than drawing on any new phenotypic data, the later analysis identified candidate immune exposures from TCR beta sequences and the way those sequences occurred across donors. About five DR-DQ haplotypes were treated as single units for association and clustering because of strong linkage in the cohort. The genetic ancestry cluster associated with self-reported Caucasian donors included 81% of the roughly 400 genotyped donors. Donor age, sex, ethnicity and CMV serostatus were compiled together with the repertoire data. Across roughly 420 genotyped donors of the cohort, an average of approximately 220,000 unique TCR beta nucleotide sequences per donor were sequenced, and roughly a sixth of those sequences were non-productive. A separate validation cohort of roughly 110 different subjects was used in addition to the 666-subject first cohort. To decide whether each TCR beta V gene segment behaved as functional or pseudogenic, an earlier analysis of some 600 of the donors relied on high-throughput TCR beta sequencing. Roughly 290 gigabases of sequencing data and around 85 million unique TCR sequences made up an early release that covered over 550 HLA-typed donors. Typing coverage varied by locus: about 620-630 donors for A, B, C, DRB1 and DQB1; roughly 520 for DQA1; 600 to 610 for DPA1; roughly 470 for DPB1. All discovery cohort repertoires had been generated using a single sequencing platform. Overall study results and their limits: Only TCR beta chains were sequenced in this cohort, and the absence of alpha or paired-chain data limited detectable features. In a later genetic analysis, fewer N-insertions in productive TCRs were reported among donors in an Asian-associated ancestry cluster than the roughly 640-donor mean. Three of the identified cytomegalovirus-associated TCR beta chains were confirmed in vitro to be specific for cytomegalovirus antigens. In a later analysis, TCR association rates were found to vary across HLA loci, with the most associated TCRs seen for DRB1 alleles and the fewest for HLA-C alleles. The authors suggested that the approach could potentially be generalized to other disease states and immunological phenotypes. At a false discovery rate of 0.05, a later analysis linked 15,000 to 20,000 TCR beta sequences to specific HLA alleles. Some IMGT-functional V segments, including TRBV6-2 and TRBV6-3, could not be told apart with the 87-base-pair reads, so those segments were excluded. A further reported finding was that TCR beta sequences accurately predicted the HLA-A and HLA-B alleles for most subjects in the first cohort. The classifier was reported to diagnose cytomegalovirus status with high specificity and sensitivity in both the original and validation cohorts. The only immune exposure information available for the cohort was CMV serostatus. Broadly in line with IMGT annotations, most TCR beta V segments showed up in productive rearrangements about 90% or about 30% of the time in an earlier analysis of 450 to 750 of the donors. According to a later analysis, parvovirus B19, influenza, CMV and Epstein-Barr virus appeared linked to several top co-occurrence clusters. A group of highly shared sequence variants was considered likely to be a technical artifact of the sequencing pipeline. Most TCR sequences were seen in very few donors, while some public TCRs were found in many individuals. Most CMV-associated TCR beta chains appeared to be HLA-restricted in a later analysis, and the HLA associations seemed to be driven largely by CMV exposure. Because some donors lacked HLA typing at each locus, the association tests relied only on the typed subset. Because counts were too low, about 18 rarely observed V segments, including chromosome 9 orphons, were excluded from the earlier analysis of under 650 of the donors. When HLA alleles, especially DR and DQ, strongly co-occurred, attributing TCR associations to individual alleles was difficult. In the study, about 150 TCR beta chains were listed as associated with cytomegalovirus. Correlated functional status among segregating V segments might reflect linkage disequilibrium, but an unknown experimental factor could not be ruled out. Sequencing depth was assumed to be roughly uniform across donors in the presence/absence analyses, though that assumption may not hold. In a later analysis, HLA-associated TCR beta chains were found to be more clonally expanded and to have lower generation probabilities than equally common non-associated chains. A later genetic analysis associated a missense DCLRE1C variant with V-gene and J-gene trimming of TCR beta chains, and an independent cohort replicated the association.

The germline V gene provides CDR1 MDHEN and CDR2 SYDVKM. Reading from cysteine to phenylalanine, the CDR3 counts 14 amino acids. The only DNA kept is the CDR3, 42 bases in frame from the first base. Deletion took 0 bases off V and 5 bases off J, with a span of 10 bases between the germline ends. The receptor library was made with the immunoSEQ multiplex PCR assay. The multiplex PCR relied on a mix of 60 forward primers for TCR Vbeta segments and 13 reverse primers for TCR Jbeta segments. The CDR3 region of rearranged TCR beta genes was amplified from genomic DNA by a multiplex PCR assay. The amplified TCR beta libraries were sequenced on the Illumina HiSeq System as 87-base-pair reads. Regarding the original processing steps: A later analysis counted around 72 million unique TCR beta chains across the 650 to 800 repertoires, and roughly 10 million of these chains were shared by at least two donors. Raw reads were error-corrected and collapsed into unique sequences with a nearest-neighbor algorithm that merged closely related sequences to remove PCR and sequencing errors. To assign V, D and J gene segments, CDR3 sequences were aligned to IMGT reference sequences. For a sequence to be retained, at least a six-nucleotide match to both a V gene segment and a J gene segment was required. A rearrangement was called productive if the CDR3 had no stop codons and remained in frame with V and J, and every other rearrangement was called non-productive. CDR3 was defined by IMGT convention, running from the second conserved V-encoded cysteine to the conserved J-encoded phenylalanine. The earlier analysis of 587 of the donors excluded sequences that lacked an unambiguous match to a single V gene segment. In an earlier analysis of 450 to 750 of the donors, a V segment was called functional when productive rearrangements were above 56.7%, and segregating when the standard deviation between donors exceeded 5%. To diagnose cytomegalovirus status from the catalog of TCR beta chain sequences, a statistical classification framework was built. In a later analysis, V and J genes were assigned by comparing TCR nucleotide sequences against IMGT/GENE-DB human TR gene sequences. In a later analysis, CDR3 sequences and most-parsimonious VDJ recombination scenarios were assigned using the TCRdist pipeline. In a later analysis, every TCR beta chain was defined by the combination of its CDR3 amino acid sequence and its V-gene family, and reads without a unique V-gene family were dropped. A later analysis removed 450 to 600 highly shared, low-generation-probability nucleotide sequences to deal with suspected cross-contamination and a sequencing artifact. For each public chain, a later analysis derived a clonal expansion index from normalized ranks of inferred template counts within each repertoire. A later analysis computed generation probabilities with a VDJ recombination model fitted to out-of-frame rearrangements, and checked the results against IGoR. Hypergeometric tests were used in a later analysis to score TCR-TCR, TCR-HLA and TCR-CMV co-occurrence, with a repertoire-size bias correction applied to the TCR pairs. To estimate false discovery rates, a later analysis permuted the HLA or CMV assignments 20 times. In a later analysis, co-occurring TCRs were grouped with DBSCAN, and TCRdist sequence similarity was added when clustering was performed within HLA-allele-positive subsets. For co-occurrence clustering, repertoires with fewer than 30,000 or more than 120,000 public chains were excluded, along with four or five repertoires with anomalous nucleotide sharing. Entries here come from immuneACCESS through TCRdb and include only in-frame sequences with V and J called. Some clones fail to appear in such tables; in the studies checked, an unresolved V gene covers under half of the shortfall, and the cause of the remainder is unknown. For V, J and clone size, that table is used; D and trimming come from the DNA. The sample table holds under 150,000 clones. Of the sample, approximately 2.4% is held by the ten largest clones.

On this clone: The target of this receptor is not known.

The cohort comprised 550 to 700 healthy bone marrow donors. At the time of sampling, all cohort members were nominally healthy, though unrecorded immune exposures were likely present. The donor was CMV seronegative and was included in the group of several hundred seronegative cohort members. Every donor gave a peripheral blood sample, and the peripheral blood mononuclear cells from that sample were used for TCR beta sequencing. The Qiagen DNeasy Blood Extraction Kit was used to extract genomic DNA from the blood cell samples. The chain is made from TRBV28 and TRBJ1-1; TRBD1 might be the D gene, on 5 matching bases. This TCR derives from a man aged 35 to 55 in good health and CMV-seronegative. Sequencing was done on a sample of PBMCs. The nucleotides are TGTGCCAGCAGTTTATGGGGGGGAGAGACTGAAGCTTTCTTT. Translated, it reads CASSLWGGETEAFF.